The next 21 T cell receptor beta chains were all read from a single sample in a study of vaccination and CD4 T cells after COVID-19. Sequencing of DNA taken from cultured CD4+ T cells relied on the Oncomine TCR Beta short-read assay. TCRdb called the PCR reads again in MiXCR, with one record for every CDR3 protein. The data show around 15,000 distinct CDR3 sequences, about 40% seen once. These receptors lack a known antigen. The treatment was: roughly 10-day PBMC culture with coronavirus spike peptide pools or control peptides (ViraFEST assay). The sample was cultured CD4+ T cells from blood. Source of these receptors: a human donor with COVID-19.

The rearrangement links TRBV20-1 to TRBJ2-7, with D perhaps TRBD2 (6 bases). The CDR3 spans 15 residues. Trimming removed 3 bases at V and 5 bases at J, with 20 bases between. CDR1 and CDR2 (germline): DFQATT, SNEGSKA (reference sequence). CDR3 DNA: TGCAGTGCTAGGGGCCGGGACTCCGCGGCCGACGAGCAGTACTTC. This gives the protein CSARGRDSAADEQYF.

This chain joins TRBV5-1 and TRBJ2-3, with TRBD2 matching 14 bases. V gave up 7 bases and J gave up 7 bases; unmatched junction bases: 5. Germline CDR1 is SGHRS and CDR2 is YFSETQ. This CDR3 region has 14 residues. The CDR3 DNA reads as TGCGCCAGCGGAGGGACTAGCGGGGGATATACGCAGTATTTT. Protein sequence: CASGGTSGGYTQYF.

The chain joins TRBV7-3 to TRBJ2-7; D not resolved. CDR3 size: 15 residues. V was clipped by 2 bases and J by 0 bases, with 11 bases between them. In germline, CDR1 is SGHTA, CDR2 FQGTGA. CDR3 nucleotide sequence: TGTGCCAGCAGCTTAGCCCCAGGTTCCTCCTACGAGCAGTACTTC. Its translation is CASSLAPGSSYEQYF.

This rearrangement joins TRBV12-3 or TRBV12-4 to TRBJ1-3; TRBD1 matches at 7 bases. V shed 9 bases and J 0 bases; nucleotides not matched to a gene: 2. This CDR3 contains 13 residues. CDR3 DNA sequence: TGTGCCAGTGGGGACAGCTCTGGAAACACCATATATTTT. It yields the protein CASGDSSGNTIYF.

The CDR3 coding sequence is TGTGCCAGCAGCTCACGACGTCAGGGTTCCCAAGAGACCCAGTACTTC. It yields the protein CASSSRRQGSQETQYF. This rearrangement joins TRBV5-4 to TRBJ2-5; weak D call: TRBD1 (5 bases). Per the germline V gene, CDR1 is SGHNT and CDR2 is YYREEE (reference sequence). The CDR3 totals 16 residues. The germline V and J ends were trimmed by 3 bases and 1 base, with 16 bases remaining between them.

The chain links TRBV15 to TRBJ2-1, with D tentatively TRBD2 (6 bases). V shed 0 bases and J shed 6 bases, with 9 bases lying between them. CDR3 size: 14 residues. The germline CDR1 and CDR2 sequences are LNHNV and YYDKDF (reference sequence). The CDR3 bases are TGTGCCACCAGCAGAGATCGGGGGATCAATGAGCAGTTCTTC. This encodes CATSRDRGINEQFF.

This clonotype was observed a few times. The chain links TRBV7-3 to TRBJ2-5; tentative D call: TRBD2 (6 bases). Trimming took off 5 bases at V and 3 bases at J, with 10 bases between the two ends. The CDR3 is 13 amino acids. Germline V CDR1 and CDR2: SGHTA, FQGTGA. CDR3 nucleotides: TGTGCCAGCAGCCCCGGGACTGAAGAGACCCAGTACTTC. It yields the protein CASSPGTEETQYF.

The V gene is TRBV6-1, the J gene TRBJ1-2; 9 bases align to TRBD1. Germline V lookup: CDR1 MNHNS, CDR2 SASEGT. The CDR3 contains 17 residues. Germline trimming cut 5 bases from V and 0 bases from J; bases unmatched to any gene: 10. Here the CDR3 DNA reads TGTGCCAGCAGTAGAACCGGGACAGGGAGGTCTAACTATGGCTACACCTTC. Translating gives CASSRTGTGRSNYGYTF.

The chain couples TRBV27 to TRBJ2-4; TRBD1 matches at 7 bases. CDR3 length: 16 residues. V dropped 8 bases and J dropped 0; count of bases not matched to a gene: 10. Germline-derived CDR1 and CDR2 are MNHEY and SMNVEV (reference sequence). DNA of the CDR3: TGTGCCAGCCGTCTGACAGGGACAATAGCCAAAAACATTCAGTACTTC. Its translation is CASRLTGTIAKNIQYF.

This clonotype has just a few counts. This rearrangement joins TRBV7-2 to TRBJ1-1; TRBD1 might be the D (5 bases). This CDR3 has 15 amino acids. In germline, CDR1 is SGHTA, CDR2 FQGNSA. V was clipped by 1 base and J by 0 bases, with 9 bases between them. CDR3: CASSLVGRLNTEAFF. CDR3 bases: TGTGCCAGCAGCTTAGTGGGACGGCTGAACACTGAAGCTTTCTTT.

V is TRBV2 and J is TRBJ1-6, with 8 bases fitting TRBD1. Trimming took 0 bases from V and 14 from J; bases not matched to a gene: 9. The germline CDR1 and CDR2 sequences are SNHLY and FYNNEI. CDR3 length: 15 residues. CDR3 loop: CASSEAQGQQGALHF. CDR3 DNA sequence: TGTGCCAGCAGTGAAGCGCAGGGCCAACAGGGGGCCCTCCACTTT.

This clonotype was counted only a few times. The chain links TRBV25-1 to TRBJ1-6; tentatively, D is TRBD1 (5 bases). CDR1 is MGHDK, CDR2 SYGVNS, per germline. The CDR3 is made up of 15 amino acids. With 4 bases removed from V and 6 bases from J, the gap between germline ends came to 13 bases. The CDR3 spells CASSAQGVGNSPLHF. The CDR3 DNA follows: TGTGCCAGCAGTGCCCAGGGTGTTGGTAATTCACCCCTCCACTTT.

J is TRBJ1-2 and V is TRBV20-1, with D possibly being TRBD1 (5 bases). The V gene lost 0 bases and the J gene lost 0 bases, with 17 bases spanning the gap. Germline V gene sequence: CDR1 DFQATT, CDR2 SNEGSKA (reference sequence). This CDR3 contains 17 residues. The CDR3 DNA is TGCAGTGCTAGAGACCCCGGGACTGTTCGCTCTAACTATGGCTACACCTTC. Translating it yields CSARDPGTVRSNYGYTF.

The chain links TRBV6-1 to TRBJ2-7, with D perhaps matching TRBD1 or TRBD2 (5 bases each). This CDR3 is 16 amino acids long. Germline assignment: CDR1 MNHNS and CDR2 SASEGT. Trimming removed 6 bases from V and 6 bases from J, with 24 bases in between. The CDR3 DNA reads TGTGCCAGCAGGTCAGCCGGGACCGCGGCCGGGGCCGAGCAGTACTTC. Its translation: CASRSAGTAAGAEQYF.

This clonotype was counted a few times. The gene calls are TRBV11-2 and TRBJ2-2; maybe TRBD1 (5 bases). The CDR3 is made up of 14 amino acids. V lost 7 bases to trimming and J lost 4 bases, with 13 bases between them. The V gene's germline CDR1 is SGHAT and CDR2 FQNNGV. The CDR3 region is CASTKDRLTGELFF. CDR3 nucleotides: TGTGCCAGCACCAAAGACAGACTCACCGGGGAGCTGTTTTTT.

The genes are TRBV6-5 and TRBJ2-5; perhaps TRBD1 as D (5 bases). The CDR3 runs 15 residues. CDR1 and CDR2 (germline): MNHEY, SVGAGI. V was pared by 0 bases and J by 1 base, with 9 bases between. The CDR3 region is CASSYSRTIQETQYF. The CDR3 region has the DNA TGTGCCAGCAGTTACTCGAGGACAATCCAAGAGACCCAGTACTTC.

On this clonotype: Since the CDR3 does not end with the conserved phenylalanine or tryptophan, this likely comes from a read error. The DNA of the CDR3 is TGTGCCACCAGCAGAGGCCCAGCCTGGGGGGGGGGCTACACCTCC. Translation: CATSRGPAWGGGYTS. The rearrangement uses TRBV15 and TRBJ1-2; D may be TRBD1 (5 bases). The V gene's germline CDR1 is LNHNV and CDR2 YYDKDF (reference sequence). CDR3 length: 15 amino acids. With 1 base removed from V and 8 bases from J, the gap between germline ends came to 17 bases.

This clonotype was seen only a few times. The chain links TRBV7-3 to TRBJ2-6, with D uncertain. The V end lost 2 bases, the J end lost 8 bases, and 13 bases lay between the germline ends. The CDR3 extends over 15 amino acids. Germline lookup yields CDR1 SGHTA and CDR2 FQGTGA. The CDR3: CASSLFPAKPNVLTF. The DNA of the CDR3 is TGTGCCAGCAGCTTATTTCCAGCGAAACCCAACGTCCTGACTTTC.

The V call is TRBV30, the J call TRBJ1-5; D is possibly TRBD1 (5 bases). This CDR3 region has 15 residues. Germline V gene sequence: CDR1 GTSNPN, CDR2 SVGIG (reference sequence). V lost 0 bases, J lost 0 bases, and 9 bases lay in between. The chain's CDR3 is CAWSVRGSSNQPQHF. CDR3 bases: TGTGCCTGGAGTGTTCGGGGGTCTAGCAATCAGCCCCAGCATTTT.

The genes are TRBV10-3 and TRBJ1-1; D gene unclear. The CDR3 contains 12 residues. Trimming took 3 bases from V and 2 from J, leaving 4 bases between them. Germline V gene sequence: CDR1 ENHRY, CDR2 SYGVKD. CDR3 sequence (DNA): TGTGCCATCAGTGATCCAAACACTGAAGCTTTCTTT. Its translation: CAISDPNTEAFF.

The rearrangement joins TRBV12-3 or TRBV12-4 to TRBJ2-7; 8 bases fit TRBD2. V was clipped by 7 bases and J by 0 bases; unmatched bases: 14. The CDR3 sequence is 17 residues long. The chain's CDR3 is CASTPSLSSGPSYEQYF. As DNA, the CDR3 is TGTGCCAGCACCCCCTCCCTCTCTAGCGGGCCCTCCTACGAGCAGTACTTC.